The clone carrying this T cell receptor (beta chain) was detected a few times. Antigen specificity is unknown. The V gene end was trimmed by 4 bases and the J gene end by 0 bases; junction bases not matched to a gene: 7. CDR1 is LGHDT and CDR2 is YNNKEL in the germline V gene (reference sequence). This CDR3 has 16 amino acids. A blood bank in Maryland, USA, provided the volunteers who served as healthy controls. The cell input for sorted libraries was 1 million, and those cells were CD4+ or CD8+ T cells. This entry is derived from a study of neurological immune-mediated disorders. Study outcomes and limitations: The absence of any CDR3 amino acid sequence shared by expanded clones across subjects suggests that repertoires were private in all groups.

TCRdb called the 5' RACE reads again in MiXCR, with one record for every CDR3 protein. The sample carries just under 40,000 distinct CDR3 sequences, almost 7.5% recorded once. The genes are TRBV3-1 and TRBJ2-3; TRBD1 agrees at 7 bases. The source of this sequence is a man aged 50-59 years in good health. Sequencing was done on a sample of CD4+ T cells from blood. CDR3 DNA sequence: TGTGCCAGCAGCCCCTCAGGGACAGTTAGCACAGATACGCAGTATTTT. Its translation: CASSPSGTVSTDTQYF.